These T cell receptor beta chains were read from a single sample in a study of tumor-infiltrating lymphocytes in primary liver carcinoma. Using its own MiXCR run on the multiplex PCR reads, TCRdb lists one record per CDR3 protein. This sample has tens of thousands of distinct CDR3 sequences, with over 65% found just once. The sequencing sample was made of liver tumor tissue from sampling region 3. The receptors were sampled from a man aged 40-55 years with primary liver carcinoma and hepatitis B virus infection. Both conserved end residues are part of each CDR3. A D gene is named only where the DNA matches it firmly.

v_call	j_call	d_call	cdr3_aa
TRBV29-1	TRBJ2-7	NA	CSAWRGNNGEQYF
TRBV20-1	TRBJ2-1	TRBD2	CSASDGREGLDEQFF
TRBV12-3/TRBV12-4	TRBJ2-1	NA	CASSTRDCDGEQFF
TRBV6-5	TRBJ1-6	NA	CASSYFSGGGSYNSPLHF
TRBV6-5	TRBJ1-2	NA	CACRHTAGENYGYTF
TRBV11-2	TRBJ2-7	NA	CASLTDGAYEQYF
TRBV4-1	TRBJ2-3	NA	CASGRINTDTQYF
TRBV7-9	TRBJ2-1	NA	CASSLAGGVGAF
TRBV28	TRBJ2-3	NA	CANLGLGVMDTQYF
TRBV28	TRBJ2-7	NA	CASSPRVYEQYF
TRBV12-3/TRBV12-4	TRBJ2-7	TRBD2	CASSFLGLGEQYF
TRBV4-1	TRBJ1-2	NA	CASILTQGIEGYTF
TRBV4-1	TRBJ2-2	NA	CASSQAPSAGELFF
TRBV11-2	TRBJ2-2	TRBD2	CASSAGLAVSPAGELFF
TRBV6-6	TRBJ2-5	NA	CASKRVESQYF
TRBV5-1	TRBJ1-2	NA	CASNPGWRTDSNYGYTF
TRBV11-2	TRBJ2-1	NA	CVGSLGLGSEQFF
TRBV10-3	TRBJ2-7	NA	CAISEFVASYDQYF
TRBV30	TRBJ2-7	NA	CAWNDLLDCYEQYF
TRBV6-6	TRBJ2-1	TRBD2	CASSYGGRAVEQSF
TRBV3-1	TRBJ1-6	NA	CASSHNGAANTLHF
TRBV6-5	TRBJ2-5	NA	CANSYRSTKETQYF